This T cell receptor (beta chain) was sequenced in a study of identical twins. Many counts were recorded for this clonotype. Germline CDR1 MNHEY, CDR2 SVGAGI. V lost 0 bases and J lost 0, with 2 bases in between. The CDR3 runs 13 residues. From the 5' RACE reads, TCRdb called clonotypes with MiXCR, one entry per CDR3 protein. The data show 700,000 or so distinct CDR3 sequences, with around 20% seen just once and roughly 4% held by the top ten. These data were likewise used in another study, on T cells expressing NK-cell markers.

This sequence originates from a woman younger than 30 in good health. V is TRBV6-5 and J is TRBJ1-2; D remains ambiguous. Input material: PBMCs. CDR3 sequence reads: CASSYSANYGYTF. In DNA, the CDR3 is TGTGCCAGCAGTTACTCTGCTAACTATGGCTACACCTTC.